The 16 T cell receptor beta chains below were found in one sample sequenced in a study of T cell responses to AZD1222 COVID-19 vaccine. Data came from immunoSEQ multiplex PCR; TCRdb stores just in-frame clones and leaves some out. The sample carries approximately 150,000 clones, around nine tenths recorded once. Sample: peripheral blood, taken on day 0 of AZD1222 vaccination. The receptors come from an adult in good health.

This chain links TRBV5-1 with TRBJ2-5, with D perhaps matching TRBD1 or TRBD2 (5 bases each). With 4 bases removed from V and 1 base from J, the gap between germline ends came to 8 bases. CDR3 length: 13 amino acids. Germline CDR1 is SGHRS and CDR2 is YFSETQ. The CDR3 spells CASSLGTQETQYF. As DNA, the CDR3 is TGCGCCAGCAGCCTCGGGACCCAAGAGACCCAGTACTTC.

The rearrangement uses TRBV5-1 and TRBJ1-4, with D maybe TRBD1 (6 bases). The CDR3 has 17 residues. Germline V gene lookup returns CDR1 SGHRS and CDR2 YFSETQ. V was shortened by 2 bases and J by 0 bases, with 14 bases between the two germline ends. Here the CDR3 reads CASSFDRRNTTNEKLFF. The CDR3 DNA sequence: TGCGCCAGCAGCTTTGACAGGAGAAACACAACTAATGAAAAACTGTTTTTT.

The chain has TRBV28 and TRBJ1-2, with 9 bases that match TRBD1. Trimming took 8 bases from V and 4 from J; bases not matched to a gene: 5. In germline, CDR1 is MDHEN, CDR2 SYDVKM. This CDR3 comprises 13 residues. The chain's CDR3 is CASSGQGGYGYTF. Here the CDR3 DNA reads TGTGCCAGCTCGGGACAGGGTGGCTATGGCTACACCTTC.

The chain couples TRBV5-1 to TRBJ2-5; no definite D call. V dropped 1 base and J dropped 4 bases, with 14 bases sitting between them. The CDR3 consists of 15 residues. Germline values: CDR1 SGHRS, CDR2 YFSETQ. As DNA, the CDR3 is TGCGCCAGCAGCTTGTGGGCCTCGAGGAGAGAGACCCAGTACTTC. This gives the protein CASSLWASRRETQYF.

With respect to this clone: This may be a read error: a much more frequent sequence differs by one nucleotide. This sample includes further DNA sequences coding for the same CDR3. V and J are TRBV12-3 or TRBV12-4 and TRBJ2-7; D unresolved. The CDR3 runs 12 residues. Trimming left V 2 bases short and J 3 bases short, with 5 bases between. The CDR3 nucleotides are TGTGCCAGCAGTTTATTGGGCTACGAGCAGTACTTC. Protein sequence: CASSLLGYEQYF.

This clone appeared once. In DNA form, the CDR3 reads TGCGCCAGCAGCTTGCATCAGGGGGCGAATTCACCCCTCCACTTT. It specifies CASSLHQGANSPLHF. The chain couples TRBV5-1 to TRBJ1-6; 8 nucleotides line up with TRBD1. This CDR3 is built from 15 residues. V shed 1 base, J shed 7 bases, and the junction held 4 bases outside the gene matches. Germline V CDR1 and CDR2: SGHRS, YFSETQ.

The chain has TRBV27 and TRBJ2-5; D is unclear. The V end lost 6 bases, the J end lost 0 bases, and 14 bases lay between the germline ends. CDR1 and CDR2 from the germline V gene are MNHEY and SMNVEV (reference sequence). This CDR3 comprises 15 residues. CDR3 loop: CASSPIPEYQETQYF. CDR3 in DNA: TGTGCCAGCAGCCCCATCCCCGAGTACCAAGAGACCCAGTACTTC.

There are a few counts of this clone. The V call is TRBV18, the J call TRBJ1-5; 7 bases agree with TRBD1. J lost 2 bases, V lost 3 bases, and 7 bases had no gene match. CDR1 and CDR2 from the germline V gene are KGHSH and LQKENI. The CDR3 consists of 16 residues. The CDR3 DNA is TGTGCCAGCTCACCCGGACAGGTACAGGGCAATCAGCCCCAGCATTTT. Translating gives CASSPGQVQGNQPQHF.

V and J are TRBV5-1 and TRBJ1-1, with D perhaps TRBD1 (6 bases). The CDR3 contains 16 residues. Per germline, CDR1 SGHRS and CDR2 YFSETQ. The V and J ends lost 1 base and 0 bases respectively, with 13 bases between them. The CDR3 protein is CASSLPQGRVNTEAFF. The CDR3 DNA reads as TGCGCCAGCAGCTTGCCACAGGGCCGAGTGAACACTGAAGCTTTCTTT.

The chain recombines TRBV5-8 with TRBJ1-6; D unclear. The germline V gene encodes CDR1 SGHTS and CDR2 YDEGEE. V shed 0 bases and J shed 7 bases, with 8 bases lying between them. This CDR3 is 14 amino acids long. The chain's CDR3 is CASSLAAGNSPLHF. The CDR3 nucleotides read TGTGCCAGCAGCTTGGCGGCCGGGAATTCACCCCTCCACTTT.

The J gene is TRBJ2-5, the V gene TRBV2, with D possibly being TRBD1 (5 bases). This CDR3 contains 12 residues. CDR1 and CDR2 (germline): SNHLY, FYNNEI. Trimming pared 9 bases from V and 0 bases from J, leaving 8 bases between. CDR3 nucleotides: TGTGCCAGACAGGCGTACCAAGAGACCCAGTACTTC. Protein: CARQAYQETQYF.

The sample holds a few counts of this clone. The chain employs TRBV10-2 and TRBJ2-7, with 10 bases lining up with TRBD2. Per germline, CDR1 WSHSY and CDR2 SAAADI. The CDR3 is 14 residues long. V lost 5 bases, J lost 3 bases, and 4 bases stayed unmatched. This CDR3 is CASSHGLAVYEQYF. The DNA of the CDR3 is TGCGCCAGCAGTCACGGACTAGCGGTCTACGAGCAGTACTTC.

This rearrangement joins TRBV11-2 to TRBJ2-2, with TRBD2 matching over 10 bases. From germline, CDR1 is SGHAT and CDR2 FQNNGV. J lost 6 bases, V lost 5 bases, and 9 bases had no gene match. CDR3 length: 16 residues. This CDR3 is CASSPSGRADPGELFF. CDR3 nucleotide sequence: TGTGCCAGCAGCCCCAGCGGGAGGGCCGATCCCGGGGAGCTGTTTTTT.

The rearrangement links TRBV6-5 to TRBJ1-5; 8 bases are a match to TRBD1. J gave up 10 bases and V 2 bases, and 4 bases lay outside the gene matches. Germline V lookup: CDR1 MNHEY, CDR2 SVGAGI. The CDR3 runs to 13 residues. The CDR3 DNA sequence: TGTGCCAGCAGTTACGGACAGGGAGGACCCCAGCATTTT. Translation: CASSYGQGGPQHF.

V usage is TRBV5-1 and J usage is TRBJ1-4; D may be TRBD1 (6 bases). Germline V gene lookup returns CDR1 SGHRS and CDR2 YFSETQ. Deletions cut 0 bases from V and 5 bases from J, with 14 bases between. The CDR3 covers 16 residues. CDR3 DNA sequence: TGCGCCAGCAGCTTGGGCGACAGGCGCCGCAATGAAAAACTGTTTTTT. Translating gives CASSLGDRRRNEKLFF.

The chain couples TRBV12-3 or TRBV12-4 to TRBJ2-7; a weak D match, TRBD1 (6 bases). V was shortened by 3 bases and J by 3 bases, with 9 bases between the two germline ends. This CDR3 is built from 13 residues. Written as DNA, the CDR3 is TGTGCCAGCAGTTTGGACAGCGGCTACGAGCAGTACTTC. The encoded protein is CASSLDSGYEQYF.